Listed below are T cell receptor beta chains from one sample, sequenced in a study of neoadjuvant anti-PD-1 for oral cavity cancer. Method: immunoSEQ multiplex PCR; TCRdb's copy keeps in-frame clones and lacks some. The profile covers about 80,000 clones, with more than 80% appearing a single time and about 3.4% taken by the ten largest. Sequenced here: PBMCs, sampled before nivolumab (anti-PD-1) treatment. These receptors all come from a person aged 40-85 years with oral cavity squamous cell carcinoma. The CDR3 runs from the conserved cysteine through the conserved F or W. The order of the fields is clone size, D gene, V gene, J gene, CDR3 DNA, CDR3 protein. A D gene is named only where the DNA matches it firmly. Expanded clones get a size class; other rows say once, few or many, or leave the size out.

size: .
D: .
V: TRBV6-5
J: TRBJ1-1
DNA: TGTGCCAGCAGTTACTCACCCATGAGGACTGAAGCTTTCTTT
CDR3: CASSYSPMRTEAFF

size: .
D: .
V: TRBV29-1
J: TRBJ2-1
DNA: TGCAGCGCGGGAGACGCGACCAATGAGCAGTTCTTC
CDR3: CSAGDATNEQFF

size: .
D: TRBD2
V: TRBV7-6
J: TRBJ2-2
DNA: TGTGCCAGCAGCGGAACGACTAGCGGATGGGCCGGGGAGCTGTTTTTT
CDR3: CASSGTTSGWAGELFF

size: few
D: TRBD1
V: TRBV5-6
J: TRBJ1-4
DNA: TGTGCCAGCAGCTTGGAGGGACAGGGGGAAAAACTGTTTTTT
CDR3: CASSLEGQGEKLFF

size: .
D: .
V: TRBV19
J: TRBJ1-5
DNA: TGTGCCAGTAGTGTTGCAGGACAGTCAAATCAGCCCCAGCATTTT
CDR3: CASSVAGQSNQPQHF

size: .
D: TRBD2
V: TRBV19
J: TRBJ2-4
DNA: TGTGCCAGTAGTCTACTAGCGATGGGGGCCAAAAACATTCAGTACTTC
CDR3: CASSLLAMGAKNIQYF

size: .
D: .
V: TRBV9
J: TRBJ2-3
DNA: TGTGCCAGCAGCGTTTCGGGAGTTCCAGATACGCAGTATTTT
CDR3: CASSVSGVPDTQYF

size: .
D: TRBD1
V: TRBV27
J: TRBJ2-7
DNA: TGTGCCAGCAGTTTATTTTTCCAGGGGGCGCGGGAGCAGTACTTC
CDR3: CASSLFFQGAREQYF

size: .
D: .
V: TRBV6-6
J: TRBJ2-1
DNA: TGTGCCAGCAGTTACGGAGCGGGCACGGGCAATGAGCAGTTCTTC
CDR3: CASSYGAGTGNEQFF

size: .
D: .
V: TRBV10-3
J: TRBJ2-5
DNA: TGTGCCTCTTGCGTGGGTAGCGGACAAGAGACCCAGTACTTC
CDR3: CASCVGSGQETQYF

size: once
D: TRBD2
V: TRBV5-4
J: TRBJ2-2
DNA: TGTGCCAGCAGCTTGGGAATAGCGGGAGGTAGAACCGGGGAGCTGTTTTTT
CDR3: CASSLGIAGGRTGELFF

size: once
D: TRBD2
V: TRBV10-3
J: TRBJ2-5
DNA: TGTGCCATCAGCAGACTAGCGGCCCAAGAGACCCAGTACTTC
CDR3: CAISRLAAQETQYF

size: .
D: TRBD1
V: TRBV6-6
J: TRBJ1-2
DNA: TGTGCCAGCAGTTCCACGACAGGGGAATATGGCTACACCTTC
CDR3: CASSSTTGEYGYTF

size: many
D: TRBD2
V: TRBV7-3
J: TRBJ2-1
DNA: TGTGCCAGCAGCCCGGGACTAGCGGGATCTCCCTACAATGAGCAGTTCTTC
CDR3: CASSPGLAGSPYNEQFF

size: many
D: .
V: TRBV6-5
J: TRBJ2-3
DNA: TGTGCCAGCAGCTGGGGAGATACGCAGTATTTT
CDR3: CASSWGDTQYF

size: .
D: TRBD1
V: TRBV19
J: TRBJ1-1
DNA: TGTGCCAGTAGTAGTCAAGGGGGCGTGGGCACTGAAGCTTTCTTT
CDR3: CASSSQGGVGTEAFF

size: .
D: .
V: TRBV11-3
J: TRBJ2-3
DNA: TGTGCCAGCAGCTTCGGACCCAGCACAGATACGCAGTATTTT
CDR3: CASSFGPSTDTQYF

size: .
D: .
V: TRBV27
J: TRBJ1-1
DNA: TGTGCCAGCAGTTTCGGAGCGGTCAACACTGAAGCTTTCTTT
CDR3: CASSFGAVNTEAFF

size: .
D: .
V: TRBV4-2
J: TRBJ2-2
DNA: TGTGCCAGGAATCACCCGTCGGGGAGAGGCACCGGGGAGCTGTTTTTT
CDR3: CARNHPSGRGTGELFF

size: .
D: .
V: TRBV6-5
J: TRBJ2-1
DNA: TGTGCCAGCAAGGATAGATTCTGGGAGTTCTTC
CDR3: CASKDRFWEFF

size: once
D: TRBD2
V: TRBV5-1
J: TRBJ2-7
DNA: TGCGCCAGCAGCTTCCGGGGGGAAACCTACGAGCAGTACTTC
CDR3: CASSFRGETYEQYF

size: .
D: TRBD2
V: TRBV29-1
J: TRBJ2-1
DNA: TGCAGCGTTGAAGGACTAGCGGGAGTGGCTATCGATGAGCAGTTCTTC
CDR3: CSVEGLAGVAIDEQFF

size: .
D: TRBD2
V: TRBV2
J: TRBJ2-5
DNA: TGTGCCAGCAGTGCGGCCACTAGCGGGAGATTGGTAGAGACCCAGTACTTC
CDR3: CASSAATSGRLVETQYF

size: few
D: TRBD2
V: TRBV2
J: TRBJ2-7
DNA: TGTGCCACCTCAAAGGGGGGTAGCGGGACGACCTACGAGCAGTACTTC
CDR3: CATSKGGSGTTYEQYF

size: .
D: .
V: TRBV6-6
J: TRBJ2-7
DNA: TGTGCCAGCAGTCCTCTCTACGAGCAGTACTTC
CDR3: CASSPLYEQYF